These 31 T cell receptor beta chains share one sample of origin, sequenced in a study of a mutant IDH1 vaccine in newly diagnosed glioma. The time point: week 35, safety follow-up. Alongside topical imiquimod, each dose of vaccine comprised 300 ug of mutant IDH1 20-mer peptide. These receptors' antigens are unknown. Assay used: immunoSEQ multiplex PCR; TCRdb lists only in-frame clones, some missing. The table shows approximately 66,000 clones, with 84% occurring only once. The sample here was PBMCs, taken from a glioma patient whose treatment included an IDH1 peptide vaccine. The receptors here all came from a man aged 25-40 years with glioma.

The CDR3 reads CASRADRGRGNQPQHF. DNA for the CDR3: TGTGCCAGTAGGGCCGACAGGGGTAGGGGCAATCAGCCCCAGCATTTT. The chain has TRBV19 and TRBJ1-5; 8 bases agree with TRBD1. CDR3 length: 16 amino acids. CDR1 LNHDA and CDR2 SQIVND come from the germline V gene (reference sequence). Trimming removed 6 bases from V and 2 bases from J; junction bases left unmatched: 9. The full variable domain, rest sourced from reference TRBV19 and TRBJ1-5, is DGGITQSPKYLFRKEGQNVTLSCEQNLNHDAMYWYRQDPGQGLRLIYYSQIVNDFQKGDIAEGYSVSREKKESFPLTVTSAQKNPTAFYLCASRADRGRGNQPQHFGDGTRLSIL.

The rearrangement joins TRBV14 to TRBJ2-1; tentative D call: TRBD2 (6 bases). Deletions cut 3 bases from V and 0 bases from J, with 15 bases between. This CDR3 is 17 amino acids long. Germline CDR1 is SGHDN and CDR2 is FVKESK. CDR3 sequence: CASSQSGRLISYNEQFF. In nucleotides, the CDR3 is TGTGCCAGCAGCCAGTCAGGGAGGTTAATCTCCTACAATGAGCAGTTCTTC. The full variable domain, completed using reference TRBV14 and TRBJ2-1, is EAGVTQFPSHSVIEKGQTVTLRCDPISGHDNLYWYRRVMGKEIKFLLHFVKESKQDESGMPNNRFLAERTGGTYSTLKVQPAELEDSGVYFCASSQSGRLISYNEQFFGPGTRLTVL.

The chain links TRBV11-2 to TRBJ2-1; no clear D. The V gene's germline CDR1 is SGHAT and CDR2 FQNNGV. Trimming pared 0 bases from V and 5 bases from J, leaving 11 bases between. This CDR3 region has 15 residues. The CDR3 DNA sequence: TGTGCCAGCAGCTTAGAGGTCATGGTTAACAATGAGCAGTTCTTC. Its protein product is CASSLEVMVNNEQFF.

The rearrangement joins TRBV29-1 to TRBJ2-3; no clear D gene. The V end lost 5 bases, the J end lost 0 bases, and 6 bases lay between the germline ends. This CDR3 is built from 12 residues. Germline V lookup: CDR1 SQVTM, CDR2 ANQGSEA. As DNA, the CDR3 is TGCAGCGTTTATGCTAGCACAGATACGCAGTATTTT. This codes for CSVYASTDTQYF.

The V and J genes are TRBV7-8 and TRBJ2-1, with no clear D. CDR1 and CDR2 (germline): SGHVS, FQNEAQ. The CDR3 sequence is 15 residues long. The V and J ends lost 1 base and 1 base respectively, with 8 bases between them. CDR3 coding DNA: TGTGCCAGCAGCTTAGACCGGAATTCCTACAATGAGCAGTTCTTC. Its translation is CASSLDRNSYNEQFF. Complete variable domain (other parts from reference TRBV7-8 and TRBJ2-1): GAGVSQSPRYKVAKRGQDVALRCDPISGHVSLFWYQQALGQGPEFLTYFQNEAQLDKSGLPSDRFFAERPEGSVSTLKIQRTQQEDSAVYLCASSLDRNSYNEQFFGPGTRLTVL.

J is TRBJ1-6 and V is TRBV4-1; D remains unclear. The V end was cut by 3 bases, the J end by 6 bases, with 18 bases between. Germline V gene lookup returns CDR1 MGHRA and CDR2 YSYEKL. The CDR3 has 17 residues. CDR3 amino acids: CASSHGAPRAVNSPLHF. The CDR3 DNA sequence: TGCGCCAGCAGCCACGGTGCCCCACGCGCAGTTAATTCACCCCTCCACTTT.

The chain employs TRBV5-1 and TRBJ2-5; 8 nucleotides align to TRBD1. There are 13 residues in the CDR3. V gave up 5 bases and J gave up 4 bases; unmatched junction bases: 4. Germline CDR1 reads SGHRS; CDR2 reads YFSETQ. CDR3 nucleotide sequence: TGCGCCAGCAGTTCAGGGGGCGGAGAGACCCAGTACTTC. Translated: CASSSGGGETQYF.

CDR3 region: CASQTGRAMNTEAFF. The CDR3 region has the DNA TGTGCCAGTCAGACAGGGCGGGCGATGAACACTGAAGCTTTCTTT. V gene TRBV6-5 combines with J gene TRBJ1-1; 7 bases align to TRBD1. Trimming at V came to 9 bases and at J to 0 bases, leaving 10 bases not matched to a gene. The germline V gene encodes CDR1 MNHEY and CDR2 SVGAGI. The CDR3 totals 15 residues.

The V and J genes are TRBV28 and TRBJ1-4; the D is unclear. V was shortened by 7 bases and J by 0 bases, with 9 bases between the two germline ends. Germline CDR1 and CDR2: MDHEN and SYDVKM. The CDR3 loop spans 14 amino acids. CDR3 sequence reads: CASNQFATNEKLFF. For the CDR3, the DNA is TGTGCCAGCAACCAGTTTGCAACTAATGAAAAACTGTTTTTT.

The rearrangement uses TRBV11-2 and TRBJ2-1, with D perhaps assigned TRBD1 or TRBD2 (5 bases each). V gave up 1 base and J gave up 10 bases, with 11 bases separating them. CDR3 length: 13 amino acids. Germline-derived CDR1 and CDR2 are SGHAT and FQNNGV. The CDR3 is CASSLVTRDEQFF. DNA of the CDR3: TGTGCCAGCAGCTTAGTAACCAGGGACGAGCAGTTCTTC.

J is TRBJ1-6 and V is TRBV14; D call uncertain. The CDR3 is 11 residues long. CDR1 is SGHDN and CDR2 is FVKESK in the germline V gene. Trimming took off 3 bases at V and 9 bases at J, with 3 bases between the two ends. The CDR3: CASSQGSPLHF. The CDR3 region has the DNA TGTGCCAGCAGCCAGGGTTCACCCCTCCACTTT.

In its sample, this clone was seen once. This chain joins TRBV7-9 and TRBJ1-5; no firm D call. This CDR3 region has 12 residues. The germline gives CDR1 SEHNR, CDR2 FQNEAQ (reference sequence). The V and J ends lost 4 bases and 6 bases respectively, with 7 bases between them. CDR3 sequence (DNA): TGTGCCAGCAGCTGGTTGGGTCAGCCCCAGCATTTT. It specifies CASSWLGQPQHF.

This clone is a singleton in its sample. The chain joins TRBV10-1 to TRBJ2-2; the match to TRBD2 covers 7 bases. The junction had 8 bases not matched to a gene; V was cut back by 3 bases and J by 1 base. Germline-derived CDR1 and CDR2 are WNHNN and SYGVQD (reference sequence). The CDR3 length is 17 residues. For the CDR3, the DNA is TGCGCCAGCAGTGAAAGAGGCTTAGCGGGGAACACCGGGGAGCTGTTTTTT. Translated: CASSERGLAGNTGELFF.

The chain is built from TRBV9 and TRBJ2-3; possible D gene TRBD2, 5 bases. The CDR3 length is 14 residues. Trimming shortened V by 4 bases and J by 2 bases, and 11 bases separated the two germline ends. The germline V gene encodes CDR1 SGDLS and CDR2 YYNGEE. The CDR3 sequence is CASSITSSTDTQYF. The CDR3 bases are TGTGCCAGCAGCATCACTAGTTCCACAGATACGCAGTATTTT.

The chain is built from TRBV6-5 and TRBJ1-4, with a tentative D call TRBD1 (5 bases). The CDR3 length is 14 residues. CDR1 and CDR2 from the germline V gene are MNHEY and SVGAGI. Between the trimmed V and J ends, which lost 0 bases and 8 bases, there was a span of 10 bases. CDR3 protein: CASSYSGGTEKLFF. The CDR3 nucleotides are TGTGCCAGCAGTTACTCAGGAGGGACCGAAAAACTGTTTTTT.

The chain has TRBV28 and TRBJ2-2; tentatively, D is TRBD2 (6 bases). Trimming took off 7 bases at V and 6 bases at J, with 24 bases between the two ends. Per the germline V gene, CDR1 is MDHEN and CDR2 is SYDVKM. This CDR3 is 17 amino acids long. In DNA, the CDR3 is TGTGCCAGCACCCCCCGCCCCGGGAGAGCTGAGGCCGGGGAGCTGTTTTTT. Protein: CASTPRPGRAEAGELFF.

A few counts support this clone. This CDR3 reads CASIRDRENQPQHF. CDR3 nucleotide sequence: TGTGCCAGCATCCGGGACAGGGAAAATCAGCCCCAGCATTTT. V and J are TRBV2 and TRBJ1-5; 9 positions match TRBD1. V dropped 7 bases and J dropped 4; count of bases not matched to a gene: 5. CDR1 SNHLY and CDR2 FYNNEI come from the germline V gene. CDR3 size: 14 residues. Drawing the rest from reference TRBV2 and TRBJ1-5, the complete variable domain is EPEVTQTPSHQVTQMGQEVILRCVPISNHLYFYWYRQILGQKVEFLVSFYNNEISEKSEIFDDQFSVERPDGSNFTLKIRSTKLEDSAMYFCASIRDRENQPQHFGDGTRLSIL.

This chain links TRBV15 with TRBJ2-3, with 7 bases that match TRBD1. Unmatched junction bases numbered 6, after V lost 7 bases and J lost 5 bases. This CDR3 has 13 amino acids. Germline CDR1 is LNHNV and CDR2 is YYDKDF (reference sequence). The CDR3 region is CATNRGLLDTQYF. CDR3 coding DNA: TGTGCCACCAACAGGGGTTTGTTAGATACGCAGTATTTT.

This sequence joins TRBV7-8 and TRBJ2-5, with 7 nucleotides matching TRBD2. Trimming at V came to 1 base and at J to 7 bases, leaving 0 bases not matched to a gene. Germline V lookup: CDR1 SGHVS, CDR2 FQNEAQ. There are 12 residues in the CDR3. The CDR3 loop is CASSLGGGTQYF. The DNA for the CDR3 is TGTGCCAGCAGCTTAGGGGGGGGGACCCAGTACTTC. The variable domain in full, with the rest retrieved from reference TRBV7-8 and TRBJ2-5, is GAGVSQSPRYKVAKRGQDVALRCDPISGHVSLFWYQQALGQGPEFLTYFQNEAQLDKSGLPSDRFFAERPEGSVSTLKIQRTQQEDSAVYLCASSLGGGTQYFGPGTRLLVL.

The chain combines TRBV6-5 with TRBJ2-5; D is perhaps TRBD1 (6 bases). Germline V gene lookup returns CDR1 MNHEY and CDR2 SVGAGI. The length of the CDR3 is 15 residues. V was clipped by 6 bases and J by 0 bases, with 14 bases between them. DNA for the CDR3: TGTGCCAGCAGGATCCCGGGACACCACCAAGAGACCCAGTACTTC. Amino acid sequence: CASRIPGHHQETQYF.

The J gene is TRBJ2-2, the V gene TRBV6-5; D gene unclear. Germline loops: CDR1 MNHEY, CDR2 SVGAGI. Trimming stripped 7 bases from V and 1 base from J, with 10 bases between. The CDR3 is made up of 14 amino acids. The CDR3 DNA follows: TGTGCCAGCAAGTTACGTCGGAACACCGGGGAGCTGTTTTTT. Protein: CASKLRRNTGELFF.

In this sample, this clone turned up once. J is TRBJ1-1 and V is TRBV20-1, with D perhaps TRBD1 (5 bases). In germline, CDR1 is DFQATT, CDR2 SNEGSKA (reference sequence). CDR3 length: 11 residues. The germline V and J ends were trimmed by 6 bases and 6 bases, with 11 bases remaining between them. The chain's CDR3 is CSARGGSEAFF. CDR3 nucleotides: TGCAGTGCGAGGGGCGGGTCTGAAGCTTTCTTT.

The genes are TRBV28 and TRBJ2-1; TRBD1 matches at 10 bases. With V trimmed by 5 bases and J by 4 bases, 2 bases remained unmatched. Germline V lookup: CDR1 MDHEN, CDR2 SYDVKM. The CDR3 contains 14 residues. The CDR3 is CASSAGQGYNEQFF. In DNA form, the CDR3 reads TGTGCCAGCAGTGCGGGACAGGGGTACAATGAGCAGTTCTTC.

The V gene is TRBV6-5, the J gene TRBJ2-3; maybe TRBD1 (6 bases). There are 14 residues in the CDR3. The V end was cut by 6 bases, the J end by 0 bases, with 10 bases between. Germline V gene sequence: CDR1 MNHEY, CDR2 SVGAGI. The CDR3 DNA follows: TGTGCCAGCAGCCAGGGGTTCAGCACAGATACGCAGTATTTT. Amino acids: CASSQGFSTDTQYF.

The rearrangement joins TRBV6-6 to TRBJ1-2; D unclear. This CDR3 contains 14 residues. Germline V gives CDR1 MNHNY, CDR2 SVGAGI (reference sequence). Trimming took 9 bases from V and 4 from J, leaving 18 bases between them. The CDR3 DNA reads as TGTGCCAGTACTCCCCTTATGGAAGGCTATGGCTACACCTTC. This codes for CASTPLMEGYGYTF.

The rearrangement links TRBV6-4 to TRBJ1-6, with D possibly matching TRBD1 (5 bases). Looked up from germline, CDR1 is MRHNA and CDR2 is SNTAGT. The CDR3 spans 13 residues. V lost 3 bases and J lost 10, with 10 bases in between. Here the CDR3 reads CASSEAWGSPLHF. CDR3 DNA: TGTGCCAGCAGTGAAGCGTGGGGCTCACCCCTCCACTTT.

V gene TRBV4-2 combines with J gene TRBJ2-7; no clear D. Germline V gene lookup returns CDR1 LGHNA and CDR2 YNFKEQ. This CDR3 has 14 amino acids. V was clipped by 0 bases and J by 6 bases, with 12 bases between them. CDR3: CASSQDLGWGEQYF. CDR3 nucleotides: TGTGCCAGCAGCCAAGATTTAGGATGGGGCGAGCAGTACTTC.

A few counts support this clone. CDR3 protein: CASSLVSGTPYEQYF. The CDR3 coding sequence is TGTGCCAGCAGCTTAGTTTCGGGGACACCCTACGAGCAGTACTTC. J is TRBJ2-7 and V is TRBV7-9, with D tentatively TRBD1 (6 bases). V shed 1 base and J shed 2 bases, with 12 bases lying between them. The germline V gene encodes CDR1 SEHNR and CDR2 FQNEAQ (reference sequence). The CDR3 totals 15 residues.

The chain links TRBV30 to TRBJ1-4; 7 bases fit TRBD1. J lost 7 bases, V lost 4 bases, and 6 bases had no gene match. CDR1 and CDR2 (germline): GTSNPN, SVGIG (reference sequence). The CDR3 loop spans 13 amino acids. The CDR3 DNA sequence: TGTGCCTGGACGAGGCAGGGGGTTGAAAAACTGTTTTTT. Amino acid sequence: CAWTRQGVEKLFF.

The chain carries TRBV6-1 and TRBJ1-5; no reliable D call. The CDR3 runs 15 residues. Germline CDR1 is MNHNS and CDR2 is SASEGT. The ends were cut back, 0 bases at V and 4 bases at J, with 10 bases in the middle. The CDR3 sequence: CASSEAGRLNQPQHF. The CDR3 nucleotides are TGTGCCAGCAGTGAAGCAGGACGGCTAAATCAGCCCCAGCATTTT.

This sequence joins TRBV5-5 and TRBJ1-2; D is unresolved. Germline CDR1 reads SGHKS; CDR2 reads YYEKEE (reference sequence). The CDR3 is made up of 17 amino acids. The V end was cut by 2 bases, the J end by 1 base, with 18 bases between. The CDR3, as DNA: TGTGCCAGCAGCTTAGAGTTGTGGGGAGAGGGTAACTATGGCTACACCTTC. It is translated as CASSLELWGEGNYGYTF. The full variable domain, completed using reference TRBV5-5 and TRBJ1-2, is DAGVTQSPTHLIKTRGQQVTLRCSPISGHKSVSWYQQVLGQGPQFIFQYYEKEERGRGNFPDRFSARQFPNYSSELNVNALLLGDSALYLCASSLELWGEGNYGYTFGSGTRLTVV.